This T cell receptor (beta chain) was captured by sequencing in a study of T cell repertoires in cytomegalovirus infection. Study-level information: Matching HLA type and CMV infection were both indicated by public TCR beta signatures.

TCRdb ran MiXCR on the reads and lists one entry per CDR3 protein. The sample lists almost 500,000 distinct CDR3 sequences, about 10% occurring once. In this sample, this clonotype turned up many times. Antigen specificity is unknown. Study-level points and caveats: In two of eight donors, the top clonotype was HLA-C-restricted CMV-specific. Cumulative public TCR beta family frequency identified CMV carriers with the relevant HLA.

The V gene end was trimmed by 0 bases and the J gene end by 6 bases; junction bases not matched to a gene: 13. Germline V gene data show CDR1 as MNHNY and CDR2 as SVGAGI (reference sequence). This CDR3 is 18 amino acids long. The chain joins TRBV6-6 to TRBJ2-3; TRBD2 aligns across 9 bases. Specimen: PBMCs. This TCR was sampled from a human donor in good health (CMV status not recorded). Some clones in this sample may be carry-over from other donors' samples. This chain's CDR3 is CASSYSSAGGARGDTQYF. CDR3 bases: TGTGCCAGCAGTTACTCGTCGGCGGGGGGGGCACGAGGGGATACGCAGTATTTT.